The 31 T cell receptor beta chains listed next were all sequenced from one sample in a study of OX40 agonist ivuxolimab in advanced cancers. Using immunoSEQ multiplex PCR, the repertoire was profiled, and TCRdb retains in-frame clones only, with some absent. Of about 28,000 clones in the sample, 65% to 90% were seen once. This sample comprised CD4+ or CD8+ T cells sorted from blood, obtained in a trial of the OX40 agonist ivuxolimab. The receptors here all came from an adult with an advanced solid tumor such as melanoma, head and neck, liver or kidney cancer.

Only a few counts were recorded for this clone. The V and J genes are TRBV7-3 and TRBJ2-1; 8 bases are shared with TRBD1. The germline V gene encodes CDR1 SGHTA and CDR2 FQGTGA. Germline trimming cut 5 bases from V and 3 bases from J; bases unmatched to any gene: 3. CDR3 size: 14 residues. CDR3 sequence: CASSPGQGYNEQFF. The CDR3 DNA reads as TGTGCCAGCAGCCCCGGACAGGGCTACAATGAGCAGTTCTTC.

The chain uses TRBV9 and TRBJ2-1, with D unresolved. The CDR3 contains 15 residues. The V gene lost 0 bases and the J gene lost 3 bases, with 10 bases spanning the gap. Germline V CDR1 and CDR2: SGDLS, YYNGEE. The CDR3 region is CASSVESVRYNEQFF. The CDR3 DNA is TGTGCCAGCAGCGTAGAAAGCGTACGCTACAATGAGCAGTTCTTC.

V and J are TRBV19 and TRBJ1-4; TRBD1 matches at 8 bases. V lost 6 bases to trimming and J lost 4 bases; unmatched junction nucleotides: 4. Germline CDR1 LNHDA, CDR2 SQIVND (reference sequence). The CDR3 sequence is 14 residues long. The CDR3, as DNA: TGTGCCAGTAGCGGACAGGGCTTTAATGAAAAACTGTTTTTT. It encodes CASSGQGFNEKLFF. The entire variable domain, with the rest obtained from reference TRBV19 and TRBJ1-4, is as follows: DGGITQSPKYLFRKEGQNVTLSCEQNLNHDAMYWYRQDPGQGLRLIYYSQIVNDFQKGDIAEGYSVSREKKESFPLTVTSAQKNPTAFYLCASSGQGFNEKLFFGSGTQLSVL.

The V gene is TRBV11-2, the J gene TRBJ2-7; either TRBD1 or TRBD2 may supply D (5 bases each). The V and J ends lost 6 bases and 4 bases respectively, with 13 bases between them. CDR3 length equals 13 residues. Germline CDR1 and CDR2: SGHAT and FQNNGV. DNA of the CDR3: TGTGCCAGCAGTCGGGACCTCCCGTACGAGCAGTACTTC. The encoded protein is CASSRDLPYEQYF.

The chain employs TRBV6-1 and TRBJ2-7; tentatively, D is TRBD1 (5 bases). Germline V gives CDR1 MNHNS, CDR2 SASEGT. The CDR3 is 16 amino acids. Trimming pared 2 bases from V and 2 bases from J, leaving 16 bases between. In DNA form, the CDR3 reads TGTGCCAGCAGTGAAATGTCCTGGGGCCCTGCCTACGAGCAGTACTTC. Encoded protein: CASSEMSWGPAYEQYF.

CDR3 sequence reads: CASSFDRTVSYEQYF. CDR3 bases: TGCGCCAGCAGCTTCGACCGGACAGTCTCCTACGAGCAGTACTTC. This chain joins TRBV5-1 and TRBJ2-5; D possibly corresponds to TRBD1 (6 bases). The DNA end is a closer match to TRBJ2-7, so the J assignment may be wrong. Germline assignment: CDR1 SGHRS and CDR2 YFSETQ. The length of the CDR3 is 15 residues.

The chain employs TRBV9 and TRBJ2-2, with D perhaps TRBD1 or TRBD2 (5 bases each). CDR3 length: 15 residues. Germline V gene sequence: CDR1 SGDLS, CDR2 YYNGEE. The ends were cut back, 2 bases at V and 5 bases at J, with 13 bases in the middle. CDR3 sequence: CASSVWDVGTGELFF. As DNA, the CDR3 is TGTGCCAGCAGCGTGTGGGACGTTGGAACCGGGGAGCTGTTTTTT.

V usage is TRBV4-1 and J usage is TRBJ1-4; tentatively, D is TRBD1 (5 bases). The germline V gene has CDR1 MGHRA and CDR2 YSYEKL. V lost 4 bases and J lost 6, with 12 bases in between. This CDR3 contains 14 residues. DNA for the CDR3: TGCGCCAGCAGCCCCTTTGGAGGGGATGAAAAACTGTTTTTT. Protein sequence: CASSPFGGDEKLFF.

V is TRBV15 and J is TRBJ1-3, with D tentatively TRBD1 (5 bases). There are 15 residues in the CDR3. The V end lost 6 bases, the J end lost 1 base, and 13 bases lay between the germline ends. The germline CDR1 and CDR2 sequences are LNHNV and YYDKDF (reference sequence). The CDR3 DNA sequence: TGTGCCACCAGGCGGGGGGTTTCATCTGGAAACACCATATATTTT. Amino acids: CATRRGVSSGNTIYF.

The V gene is TRBV2, the J gene TRBJ2-5, with TRBD2 matching 9 bases. This CDR3 comprises 15 residues. From germline, CDR1 is SNHLY and CDR2 FYNNEI. V lost 1 base and J lost 5; bases outside the gene matches: 5. CDR3 residues: CASSEGSGGRETQYF. CDR3 nucleotide sequence: TGTGCCAGCAGTGAAGGTAGCGGGGGACGGGAGACCCAGTACTTC.

The CDR3 DNA follows: TGTGCCAGCAGCTTAGCAGGACTTTCTAATGAGCAGTTCTTC. Protein sequence: CASSLAGLSNEQFF. This rearrangement joins TRBV7-6 to TRBJ2-1, with a weak D call TRBD2 (5 bases). Trimming shortened V by 0 bases and J by 7 bases, and 10 bases separated the two germline ends. Germline V gives CDR1 SGHVS, CDR2 FNYEAQ. This CDR3 has 14 amino acids.

The V and J genes are TRBV5-1 and TRBJ2-1; 10 bases agree with TRBD2. This CDR3 has 13 residues. Germline assignment: CDR1 SGHRS and CDR2 YFSETQ. V was clipped by 1 base and J by 10 bases; unmatched bases: 2. The CDR3 coding sequence is TGCGCCAGCAGCTTGAGCGGGGGGGTAGAGCAGTTCTTC. This gives the protein CASSLSGGVEQFF.

This chain connects TRBV5-1 to TRBJ2-7; D ambiguous. The V gene lost 0 bases and the J gene lost 3 bases, with 10 bases spanning the gap. The CDR3 contains 14 residues. Germline CDR1 reads SGHRS; CDR2 reads YFSETQ. In nucleotides, the CDR3 is TGCGCCAGCAGCTTGGAGCCGGGTTACTACGAGCAGTACTTC. It is translated as CASSLEPGYYEQYF.

The chain carries TRBV4-1 and TRBJ2-3; no firm D call. The CDR3 extends over 15 amino acids. Germline CDR1 is MGHRA and CDR2 is YSYEKL. Deletions cut 0 bases from V and 4 bases from J, with 11 bases between. CDR3 in amino acids: CASSQEPTLADTQYF. The CDR3 bases are TGCGCCAGCAGCCAAGAGCCCACCCTGGCAGATACGCAGTATTTT.

The chain links TRBV6-6 to TRBJ1-1, with no clear D. Germline V gene lookup returns CDR1 MNHNY and CDR2 SVGAGI (reference sequence). This CDR3 region has 15 residues. Trimming removed 2 bases from V and 5 bases from J, with 15 bases in between. The CDR3 is CASSYSGEGWTEAFF. CDR3 bases: TGTGCCAGCAGTTACAGCGGGGAGGGTTGGACTGAAGCTTTCTTT.

In its sample, this clone was seen once. This chain links TRBV7-8 with TRBJ2-7; perhaps TRBD2 as D (5 bases). Trimming removed 5 bases at V and 7 bases at J, with 15 bases between. Looked up from germline, CDR1 is SGHVS and CDR2 is FQNEAQ. The CDR3 runs 13 residues. The CDR3 loop is CASSPRGSGEQYF. In DNA, the CDR3 is TGTGCCAGCAGCCCCCGTGGCTCGGGGGAGCAGTACTTC.

This clone was seen once. CDR3 bases: TGTGCCAGTTCCGTCGGGACCGGGTTTGGGGATGAGCAGTTCTTC. As protein: CASSVGTGFGDEQFF. The J gene is TRBJ2-1, the V gene TRBV7-3, with D perhaps TRBD1 or TRBD2 (5 bases each). V was pared by 9 bases and J by 8 bases, with 23 bases between. The germline gives CDR1 SGHTA, CDR2 FQGTGA. This CDR3 is 15 amino acids long.

This clone occurred a few times. The chain has TRBV30 and TRBJ1-1, with D perhaps matching TRBD1 (6 bases). The germline CDR1 and CDR2 sequences are GTSNPN and SVGIG (reference sequence). Trimming stripped 1 base from V and 0 bases from J, with 6 bases between. The CDR3 sequence is 13 residues long. CDR3 residues: CAWSEGVNTEAFF. The CDR3 bases are TGTGCCTGGAGTGAGGGGGTGAACACTGAAGCTTTCTTT.

The rearrangement joins TRBV9 to TRBJ1-2; 8 nucleotides line up with TRBD1. V shed 0 bases and J 7 bases; nucleotides not matched to a gene: 11. The germline CDR1 and CDR2 sequences are SGDLS and YYNGEE. The CDR3 extends over 16 amino acids. CDR3 DNA sequence: TGTGCCAGCAGCGTAGATTCAACAGGGGGGAACCCTGGCTACACCTTC. This sequence encodes CASSVDSTGGNPGYTF.

The gene calls are TRBV29-1 and TRBJ1-1; the D gene is possibly TRBD1 (5 bases). The V gene lost 7 bases and the J gene lost 6 bases, with 12 bases spanning the gap. The length of the CDR3 is 11 residues. CDR1 and CDR2 (germline): SQVTM, ANQGSEA. The CDR3 protein is CSAGGAAEAFF. The CDR3 region has the DNA TGCAGCGCCGGAGGGGCAGCTGAAGCTTTCTTT.

The chain carries TRBV29-1 and TRBJ1-2; D is unresolved. The CDR3 sequence is 15 residues long. The germline V and J ends were trimmed by 1 base and 1 base, with 13 bases remaining between them. CDR1 and CDR2 from the germline V gene are SQVTM and ANQGSEA. The CDR3 bases are TGCAGCGTTGAAGTCGTTTTGGAGATTAACTATGGCTACACCTTC. It yields the protein CSVEVVLEINYGYTF.

This clone was picked up a small number of times. The DNA for the CDR3 is TGTGCCAGCAGCTTAGGACAGTTCTACGAGCAGTACTTC. It is translated as CASSLGQFYEQYF. The chain has TRBV11-2 and TRBJ2-7; D might be TRBD1 (5 bases). Germline assignment: CDR1 SGHAT and CDR2 FQNNGV. Trimming left V 1 base short and J 3 bases short, with 7 bases between. This CDR3 is 13 amino acids long. The entire variable domain, with the rest obtained from reference TRBV11-2 and TRBJ2-7, is as follows: EAGVAQSPRYKIIEKRQSVAFWCNPISGHATLYWYQQILGQGPKLLIQFQNNGVVDDSQLPKDRFSAERLKGVDSTLKIQPAKLEDSAVYLCASSLGQFYEQYFGPGTRLTVT.

The chain carries TRBV4-1 and TRBJ2-3, with 8 bases identical to TRBD2. CDR3 length: 15 amino acids. With V trimmed by 4 bases and J by 2 bases, 5 bases remained unmatched. Germline V gene lookup returns CDR1 MGHRA and CDR2 YSYEKL. Written as DNA, the CDR3 is TGCGCCAGCAGCCTGTTAGCGGGGACCACAGATACGCAGTATTTT. It encodes CASSLLAGTTDTQYF.

V and J are TRBV4-1 and TRBJ1-1, with 8 bases that match TRBD1. CDR1 and CDR2 (germline): MGHRA, YSYEKL. V shed 3 bases, J shed 10 bases, and the junction held 13 bases outside the gene matches. CDR3 length: 15 amino acids. The CDR3 reads CASSQWTGSGSSAFF. The CDR3, as DNA: TGCGCCAGCAGCCAGTGGACAGGGTCCGGAAGTTCAGCTTTCTTT.

This sequence joins TRBV15 and TRBJ2-2; 7 nucleotides align to TRBD2. This CDR3 region has 17 residues. J lost 2 bases, V lost 6 bases, and 12 bases had no gene match. Germline V gene data show CDR1 as LNHNV and CDR2 as YYDKDF (reference sequence). For the CDR3, the DNA is TGTGCCACCAGTATAGAAGGCCTAGCGGAAAACACCGGGGAGCTGTTTTTT. Translated: CATSIEGLAENTGELFF.

DNA for the CDR3: TGTGCCAGCAGCCGAGAGGGGATGGTTGGCTACACCTTC. It translates to CASSREGMVGYTF. This chain joins TRBV9 and TRBJ1-2, with D perhaps TRBD1 (5 bases). The germline gives CDR1 SGDLS, CDR2 YYNGEE. CDR3 length equals 13 residues. With 4 bases removed from V and 7 bases from J, the gap between germline ends came to 14 bases.

The chain carries TRBV6-1 and TRBJ1-5; D is undetermined. The germline V gene encodes CDR1 MNHNS and CDR2 SASEGT. CDR3 length: 15 residues. Trimming cost V 4 bases and J 2 bases, with 12 bases left between them. The CDR3 DNA reads TGTGCCAGCAGTGGTTGGCAGGCGGGCAATCAGCCCCAGCATTTT. As protein: CASSGWQAGNQPQHF.

V gene TRBV27 combines with J gene TRBJ2-7; 11 bases align to TRBD2. V trimming: 0 bases; J trimming: 3 bases; junction bases outside the gene matches: 1. The CDR3 length is 15 residues. Germline lookup yields CDR1 MNHEY and CDR2 SMNVEV (reference sequence). The CDR3: CASSLSTSGNYEQYF. The CDR3 DNA reads TGTGCCAGCAGTTTATCGACTAGCGGGAACTACGAGCAGTACTTC.

Notes on this clone: Germline and junction disagree at one end, which may indicate a read error. The V call is TRBV7-7, the J call TRBJ2-5, with D perhaps assigned TRBD1 or TRBD2 (5 bases each). Per the germline V gene, CDR1 is SSHAT and CDR2 is FNYEAQ (reference sequence). This CDR3 comprises 14 residues. DNA for the CDR3: TGTGCTAGCAGCTTACCCGGGACGAAGGAGACCCAGTACTTC. Amino acids: CASSLPGTKETQYF.

The J gene is TRBJ2-1, the V gene TRBV2; TRBD2 agrees at 10 bases. The germline V gene has CDR1 SNHLY and CDR2 FYNNEI. CDR3 length equals 15 residues. V lost 7 bases, J lost 3 bases, and 6 bases stayed unmatched. CDR3 in amino acids: CASTRAGGYYNEQFF. The CDR3 DNA reads as TGTGCCAGCACACGAGCGGGGGGGTACTACAATGAGCAGTTCTTC.

This clone was found a few times. V gene TRBV5-1 combines with J gene TRBJ2-5, with D possibly matching TRBD2 (6 bases). The length of the CDR3 is 14 residues. Germline CDR1 is SGHRS and CDR2 is YFSETQ. V lost 4 bases to trimming and J lost 1 base, with 11 bases between them. The CDR3 loop reads CASSLWDFQETQYF. The CDR3 nucleotides are TGCGCCAGCAGCCTGTGGGACTTCCAAGAGACCCAGTACTTC.